This is a list of T cell receptor beta chains from one sample in a study of blood T cell repertoires in COVID-19. Libraries were prepared by immunoSEQ multiplex PCR; TCRdb keeps only in-frame clonotypes and omits some of them. The sample has roughly 150,000 clones; 76% are singletons. The sample taken for sequencing was peripheral blood. Receptor source: a man aged 55 to 70 with acute or convalescent COVID-19. Each CDR3 is given with its conserved first and last residue. Each record gives: clone size, D gene, J gene, V gene, CDR3 protein, CDR3 DNA. A D gene is named only where the DNA matches it firmly. Expanded clones are given a class, and other clones once, few, many or no size at all.

size: NA
D: NA
J: TRBJ1-3
V: TRBV18
CDR3: CASSPPAGGTSGNTIYF
DNA: TGTGCCAGCTCACCACCGGCTGGCGGAACCTCTGGAAACACCATATATTTT

size: NA
D: NA
J: TRBJ1-4
V: TRBV11-1
CDR3: CASRRSGNEKLFF
DNA: TGTGCCAGCAGGCGGTCGGGTAATGAAAAACTGTTTTTT

size: NA
D: TRBD1
J: TRBJ1-6
V: TRBV28
CDR3: CASSFPQSGGGSSFPLHF
DNA: TGTGCCAGCAGTTTCCCCCAGTCAGGGGGTGGGAGTAGTTTCCCCCTCCACTTT

size: NA
D: NA
J: TRBJ2-7
V: TRBV2
CDR3: CASSKGVNSYEQYF
DNA: TGTGCCAGCTCCAAAGGGGTAAACTCCTACGAGCAGTACTTC

size: NA
D: TRBD1
J: TRBJ2-3
V: TRBV28
CDR3: CASSFPLTGGQEVPDTQYF
DNA: TGTGCCAGCAGTTTCCCCCTCACAGGGGGCCAAGAGGTTCCAGATACGCAGTATTTT

size: many
D: TRBD2
J: TRBJ2-7
V: TRBV28
CDR3: CASSLPQAGGEQYF
DNA: TGTGCCAGCAGTTTACCCCAAGCGGGAGGCGAGCAGTACTTC

size: NA
D: NA
J: TRBJ1-4
V: TRBV5-1
CDR3: CASSLEQATGEQLFF
DNA: TGCGCCAGCAGCTTGGAACAAGCAACGGGTGAACAACTGTTTTTT

size: NA
D: TRBD1
J: TRBJ1-1
V: TRBV7-9
CDR3: CASSLTDRVGTEAFF
DNA: TGTGCCAGCAGCTTAACGGACAGGGTCGGCACTGAAGCTTTCTTT

size: NA
D: TRBD2
J: TRBJ2-3
V: TRBV6-5
CDR3: CASSYGGGRRTDTQYF
DNA: TGTGCCAGCAGTTACGGCGGGGGACGGCGCACAGATACGCAGTATTTT

size: NA
D: NA
J: TRBJ1-2
V: TRBV11-2
CDR3: CASSPGSRDFPYTF
DNA: TGTGCCAGCAGCCCCGGAAGTAGGGACTTTCCCTACACCTTC

size: few
D: NA
J: TRBJ1-5
V: TRBV19
CDR3: CASREWGSNQPQHF
DNA: TGTGCCAGTCGGGAGTGGGGAAGCAATCAGCCCCAGCATTTT

size: NA
D: NA
J: TRBJ1-4
V: TRBV28
CDR3: CASSPTDATNEKLFF
DNA: TGTGCCAGCAGCCCGACAGATGCAACTAATGAAAAACTGTTTTTT

size: few
D: NA
J: TRBJ1-3
V: TRBV5-1
CDR3: CASSLAGSRRGNTIYF
DNA: TGCGCCAGCAGCTTGGCCGGGTCTCGTCGGGGAAACACCATATATTTT

size: once
D: NA
J: TRBJ1-1
V: TRBV7-8
CDR3: CASSLTETNTEAFF
DNA: TGTGCCAGCAGCTTAACAGAAACCAACACTGAAGCTTTCTTT

size: once
D: NA
J: TRBJ2-3
V: TRBV5-1
CDR3: CASSLATAGSTDTQYF
DNA: TGCGCCAGCAGCTTGGCCACGGCGGGAAGCACAGATACGCAGTATTTT

size: NA
D: TRBD1
J: TRBJ2-7
V: TRBV27
CDR3: CASSPRELGTGFDEQYF
DNA: TGTGCCAGCAGTCCCCGGGAACTCGGGACAGGTTTCGACGAGCAGTACTTC

size: NA
D: TRBD1
J: TRBJ1-1
V: TRBV4-1
CDR3: CASSQPGTGGPEAFF
DNA: TGCGCCAGCAGCCAGCCGGGGACAGGGGGGCCTGAAGCTTTCTTT

size: once
D: NA
J: TRBJ1-1
V: TRBV7-3
CDR3: CASSFQVNTEAFF
DNA: TGTGCCAGCAGCTTCCAGGTGAACACTGAAGCTTTCTTT

size: NA
D: TRBD2
J: TRBJ2-5
V: TRBV5-1
CDR3: CATKAGPGTSGYQETQYF
DNA: TGCGCCACTAAGGCGGGTCCCGGGACTAGCGGGTACCAAGAGACCCAGTACTTC

size: NA
D: NA
J: TRBJ2-5
V: TRBV12-3/TRBV12-4
CDR3: CASSNRDETQYF
DNA: TGTGCCAGCTCCAACAGGGATGAGACCCAGTACTTC

size: NA
D: NA
J: TRBJ2-4
V: TRBV7-9
CDR3: CASSEGAAKNIQYF
DNA: TGTGCCAGCTCGGAAGGAGCGGCCAAAAACATTCAGTACTTC

size: few
D: TRBD2
J: TRBJ2-7
V: TRBV4-2
CDR3: CASSQGSGLAGGPEQYF
DNA: TGTGCCAGCAGCCAAGGATCGGGACTAGCGGGAGGTCCCGAGCAGTACTTC

size: once
D: TRBD1
J: TRBJ2-2
V: TRBV27
CDR3: CASRDRGVGELFF
DNA: TGTGCCAGCAGGGACAGGGGTGTCGGGGAGCTGTTTTTT

size: few
D: NA
J: TRBJ2-2
V: TRBV6-5
CDR3: CASSFIPRTVGELFF
DNA: TGTGCCAGCAGTTTCATCCCAAGGACAGTCGGGGAGCTGTTTTTT

size: few
D: NA
J: TRBJ1-5
V: TRBV21-1
CDR3: CASSRLQPQHF
DNA: TGTGCCAGCAGCCGACTTCAGCCCCAGCATTTT

size: NA
D: NA
J: TRBJ1-2
V: TRBV14
CDR3: CASSPQGNYGYTF
DNA: TGTGCCAGCAGCCCTCAGGGGAACTATGGCTACACCTTC

size: NA
D: NA
J: TRBJ2-7
V: TRBV14
CDR3: CASSQDRVLPEQYF
DNA: TGTGCCAGCAGCCAAGATCGGGTCTTACCCGAGCAGTACTTC